Presented here are 6 T cell receptor beta chains from one specimen sequenced in a study of OX40 agonist ivuxolimab in advanced cancers. Profiling relied on immunoSEQ multiplex PCR, and the TCRdb table lists in-frame clones only, not all of them. The sample records under 85,000 clones, 87% being singletons. Sequenced material: CD4+ or CD8+ T cells sorted from blood, taken in a trial of the OX40 agonist ivuxolimab. The receptors shown here come from an adult with an advanced solid tumor such as melanoma, head and neck, liver or kidney cancer.

V is TRBV2 and J is TRBJ2-5; possibly TRBD2 for D (7 bases). V was clipped by 7 bases and J by 2 bases, with 14 bases between them. The CDR3 covers 14 residues. Germline values: CDR1 SNHLY, CDR2 FYNNEI. The chain's CDR3 is CASNEGGPQETQYF. The CDR3 region has the DNA TGTGCCAGCAACGAGGGGGGGCCACAAGAGACCCAGTACTTC.

The chain links TRBV18 to TRBJ2-7, with 13 bases aligning to TRBD2. There are 15 residues in the CDR3. Germline V CDR1 and CDR2: KGHSH, LQKENI. V lost 4 bases and J lost 5; bases outside the gene matches: 5. The CDR3 DNA sequence: TGTGCCAGCTCACTTAGGACTAGCGGGGGACACGAGCAGTACTTC. Its translation is CASSLRTSGGHEQYF.

This sequence joins TRBV20-1 and TRBJ1-1; no clear D. Trimming took off 4 bases at V and 2 bases at J, with 5 bases between the two ends. Germline V gives CDR1 DFQATT, CDR2 SNEGSKA (reference sequence). The CDR3 is 11 amino acids. The CDR3 region has the DNA TGCAGTGCTAACCCAAACACTGAAGCTTTCTTT. Translating it yields CSANPNTEAFF.

The chain uses TRBV28 and TRBJ2-3; 9 bases fit TRBD2. In germline, CDR1 is MDHEN, CDR2 SYDVKM. The trim removed 4 bases at V and 1 base at J, leaving 3 bases unmatched. The CDR3 loop spans 15 amino acids. The CDR3 DNA is TGTGCCAGCAGTTCCCAGCGGGGGGGCACAGATACGCAGTATTTT. Amino acid sequence: CASSSQRGGTDTQYF.

This sequence joins TRBV18 and TRBJ2-3, with 7 bases lining up with TRBD2. This CDR3 spans 16 amino acids. The ends lost 4 bases at V and 2 bases at J; junction bases unmatched: 9. Germline V gene lookup returns CDR1 KGHSH and CDR2 LQKENI. CDR3 sequence (DNA): TGTGCCAGCTCACTCCTGGGGACTACACACACAGATACGCAGTATTTT. Its translation is CASSLLGTTHTDTQYF.

This clone was observed once. The chain joins TRBV20-1 to TRBJ2-1, with D possibly being TRBD2 (6 bases). The CDR3 sequence is 11 residues long. V dropped 4 bases and J dropped 10 bases, with 11 bases sitting between them. The germline V gene has CDR1 DFQATT and CDR2 SNEGSKA (reference sequence). The CDR3 DNA follows: TGCAGTGCTATGAGGACTATCGAGCAGTTCTTC. Protein: CSAMRTIEQFF.